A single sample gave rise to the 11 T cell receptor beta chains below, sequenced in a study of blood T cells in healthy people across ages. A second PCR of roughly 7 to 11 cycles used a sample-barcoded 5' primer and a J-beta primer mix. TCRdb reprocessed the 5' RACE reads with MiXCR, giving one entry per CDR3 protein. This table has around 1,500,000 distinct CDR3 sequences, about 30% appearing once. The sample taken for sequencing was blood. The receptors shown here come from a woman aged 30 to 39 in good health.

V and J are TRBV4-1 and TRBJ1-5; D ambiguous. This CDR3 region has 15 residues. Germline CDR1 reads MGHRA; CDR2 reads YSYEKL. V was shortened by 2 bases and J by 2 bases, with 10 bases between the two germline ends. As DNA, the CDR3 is TGCGCCAGCAGCCAATTCCTCGGTGGCAATCAGCCCCAGCATTTT. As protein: CASSQFLGGNQPQHF.

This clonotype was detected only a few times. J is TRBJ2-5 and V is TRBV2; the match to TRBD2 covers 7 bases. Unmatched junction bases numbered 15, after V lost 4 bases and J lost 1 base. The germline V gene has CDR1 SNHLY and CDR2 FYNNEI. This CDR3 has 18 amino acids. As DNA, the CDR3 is TGTGCCAGCAGTGTTATGTGGGCGTCTAGCGGAACCCAAGAGACCCAGTACTTC. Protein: CASSVMWASSGTQETQYF.

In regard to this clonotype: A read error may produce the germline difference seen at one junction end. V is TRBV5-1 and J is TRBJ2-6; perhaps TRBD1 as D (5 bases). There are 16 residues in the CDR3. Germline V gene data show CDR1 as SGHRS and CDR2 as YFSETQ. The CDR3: CASRTALNSGTNVLTF. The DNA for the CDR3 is TGCGCCAGCAGGACAGCCCTTAACTCTGGGACCAACGTCCTGACTTTC.

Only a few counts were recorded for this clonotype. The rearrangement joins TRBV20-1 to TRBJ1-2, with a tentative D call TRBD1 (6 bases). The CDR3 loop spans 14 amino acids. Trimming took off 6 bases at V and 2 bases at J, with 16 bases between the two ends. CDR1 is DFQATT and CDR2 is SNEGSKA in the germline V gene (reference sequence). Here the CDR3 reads CSAGPPTGNYGYTF. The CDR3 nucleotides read TGCAGTGCAGGGCCCCCAACAGGGAACTATGGCTACACCTTC.

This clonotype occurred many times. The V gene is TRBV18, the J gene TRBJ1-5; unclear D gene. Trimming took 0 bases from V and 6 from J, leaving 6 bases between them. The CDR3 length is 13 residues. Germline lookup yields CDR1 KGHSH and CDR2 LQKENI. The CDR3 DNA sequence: TGTGCCAGCTCACCACCGGGCGTTCAGCCCCAGCATTTT. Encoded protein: CASSPPGVQPQHF.

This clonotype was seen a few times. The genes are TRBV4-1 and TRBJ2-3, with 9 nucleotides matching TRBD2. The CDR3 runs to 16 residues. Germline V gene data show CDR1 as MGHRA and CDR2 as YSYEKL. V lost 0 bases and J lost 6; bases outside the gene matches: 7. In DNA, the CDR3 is TGCGCCAGCAGCCAAGAAGGTCTAGCGGGGCCGGATACGCAGTATTTT. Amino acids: CASSQEGLAGPDTQYF.

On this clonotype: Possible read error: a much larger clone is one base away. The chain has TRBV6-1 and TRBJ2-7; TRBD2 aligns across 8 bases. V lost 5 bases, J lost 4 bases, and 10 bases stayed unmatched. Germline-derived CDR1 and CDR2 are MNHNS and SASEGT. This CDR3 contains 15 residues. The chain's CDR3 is CASSNLPGGRYEQYF. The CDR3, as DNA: TGTGCCAGCAGTAATCTGCCGGGAGGGCGGTACGAGCAGTACTTC.

DNA for the CDR3: TGTGCCAGCAGCGTATCTGGGACAGGGGAAGAGACCCAGTACTTC. Protein sequence: CASSVSGTGEETQYF. This chain uses TRBV9 with TRBJ2-4, with 10 bases lining up with TRBD1. The J call is in doubt because the DNA end fits TRBJ2-5 better. CDR3 length: 15 residues. CDR1 and CDR2 (germline): SGDLS, YYNGEE.

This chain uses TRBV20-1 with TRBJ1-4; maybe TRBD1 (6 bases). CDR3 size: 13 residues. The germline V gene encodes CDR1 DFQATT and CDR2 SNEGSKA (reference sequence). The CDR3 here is CKAKQGAGEKLFF. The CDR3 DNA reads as TGCAAGGCAAAACAGGGAGCCGGGGAAAAACTGTTTTTT.

The CDR3 DNA reads TGCGCCAGCAGCCGCGCAGGGGGCTCTTCACCCCTCCACTTT. As protein: CASSRAGGSSPLHF. This chain uses TRBV4-1 with TRBJ1-6; TRBD1 matches 8 bases. V trimming: 4 bases; J trimming: 9 bases; junction bases outside the gene matches: 5. CDR3 length: 14 residues. Germline CDR1 MGHRA, CDR2 YSYEKL.

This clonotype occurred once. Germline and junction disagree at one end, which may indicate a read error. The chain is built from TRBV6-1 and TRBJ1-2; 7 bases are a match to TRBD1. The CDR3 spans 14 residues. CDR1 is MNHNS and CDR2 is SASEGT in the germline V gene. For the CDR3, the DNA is TGTGCCAGCGGCTTCGGGACAGATAACTATGGCCACACCTTC. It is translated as CASGFGTDNYGHTF.